This is a list of T cell receptor beta chains from one sample in a study of T cells in Graves' hyperthyroidism and ophthalmopathy. A single record per CDR3 protein comes from TCRdb applying MiXCR to the multiplex PCR reads. Here the sample spans hundreds of thousands of distinct CDR3 sequences, around 21% being singletons. Sample: blood. All receptors come from a man aged 25 to 40 with Graves' ophthalmopathy. Both conserved end residues are part of each CDR3. A D gene is named only where the DNA matches it firmly. Clone size is stated in some rows and not others, as once, few, many or a class when expanded.

CDR3 length,clone size,J gene,V gene,D gene,CDR3 protein,CDR3 DNA
14,few,TRBJ2-1,TRBV11-2,.,CASSFPGPRDEQFF,TGTGCCAGCAGTTTTCCGGGGCCAAGGGATGAGCAGTTCTTC
17,.,TRBJ2-4,TRBV6-5,TRBD1,CASSYRPGQGLSDIQYF,TGTGCCAGCAGTTACCGTCCGGGACAGGGACTAAGTGACATTCAGTACTTC
12,few,TRBJ2-5,TRBV29-1,.,CSVGAYQETQYF,TGCAGCGTTGGGGCTTACCAAGAGACCCAGTACTTC
14,.,TRBJ2-2,TRBV30,.,CAWRRTHPAGELFF,TGTGCCTGGAGACGGACCCACCCAGCCGGGGAGCTGTTTTTT
14,few,TRBJ1-6,TRBV6-1,.,CASSGVRLNSPLHF,TGTGCCAGCAGTGGGGTCAGACTGAATTCACCCCTCCACTTT
16,few,TRBJ2-7,TRBV29-1,TRBD2,CSVLGGRGRGSYEQYF,TGCAGCGTACTAGGTGGGCGCGGCCGCGGGAGCTACGAGCAGTACTTC
14,many,TRBJ1-2,TRBV28,.,CASSLRGTPYGYTF,TGTGCCAGCAGTTTGAGAGGGACCCCATATGGCTACACCTTC
15,few,TRBJ2-1,TRBV12-3/TRBV12-4,TRBD2,CASSSGLAGANEQFF,TGTGCCAGCAGTTCCGGACTAGCGGGAGCCAATGAGCAGTTCTTC
11,many,TRBJ1-1,TRBV15,.,CATSSRTEAFF,TGTGCCACCAGCAGTCGGACTGAAGCTTTCTTT
15,few,TRBJ2-7,TRBV3-1,.,CASSQGLGRSYEQYF,TGTGCCAGCAGCCAAGGTTTGGGCAGGTCCTACGAGCAGTACTTC
14,.,TRBJ2-7,TRBV30,.,CAWSTSGVRHEQYF,TGTGCCTGGAGTACGTCCGGAGTTCGCCACGAGCAGTACTTC